Listed here are 19 T cell receptor beta chains from one sample, sequenced in a study of shared clonotypes between healthy human individuals. Assay used: immunoSEQ multiplex PCR; TCRdb lists only in-frame clones, some missing. This table holds around 1.9 million clones, just over 90% found once. Terminally differentiated effector memory CD45RA+ cells were excluded by CCR7 positive selection of CD45RO-negative cells. Sequencing was done on a sample of naive CD8+ T cells from PBMCs. The receptors were gathered from a man aged 18 to 29 in good health. Some clones in this sample may be carry-over from other donors' samples.

The gene calls are TRBV10-3 and TRBJ2-1; TRBD1 matches 7 bases. The germline CDR1 and CDR2 sequences are ENHRY and SYGVKD. Trimming removed 6 bases from V and 3 bases from J; junction bases left unmatched: 8. CDR3 size: 15 residues. The CDR3 DNA reads as TGTGCCATCAGCGACTTGGGACAGAACTACAATGAGCAGTTCTTC. This codes for CAISDLGQNYNEQFF.

The V and J genes are TRBV6-5 and TRBJ1-2; no firm D call. Germline lookup yields CDR1 MNHEY and CDR2 SVGAGI. V shed 2 bases and J shed 6 bases, with 13 bases lying between them. The CDR3 runs to 14 residues. The CDR3 loop is CASSYRTTANGYTF. The CDR3 nucleotides are TGTGCCAGCAGTTACCGTACAACAGCGAATGGCTACACCTTC.

V and J are TRBV5-6 and TRBJ1-2, with 7 nucleotides matching TRBD1. Germline loops: CDR1 SGHDT, CDR2 YYEEEE. The CDR3 runs to 17 residues. V was clipped by 5 bases and J by 3 bases; unmatched bases: 16. CDR3 nucleotides: TGTGCCAGCAGTTTCGGGGCAGGGGGTACGATCTACTATGGCTACACCTTC. Translated: CASSFGAGGTIYYGYTF.

The V and J genes are TRBV10-2 and TRBJ2-1; TRBD2 agrees at 14 bases. CDR3 length equals 17 residues. Trimming removed 4 bases from V and 0 bases from J; junction bases left unmatched: 2. Germline V gives CDR1 WSHSY, CDR2 SAAADI. The CDR3: CASSGTSGRHSYNEQFF. In DNA, the CDR3 is TGCGCCAGCAGTGGGACTAGCGGGAGGCACTCCTACAATGAGCAGTTCTTC.

The sample holds one count of this clone. The rearrangement uses TRBV7-2 and TRBJ2-1; TRBD1 matches at 9 bases. Germline V lookup: CDR1 SGHTA, CDR2 FQGNSA. With 2 bases clipped from V and 6 bases from J, the junction kept 5 bases outside the gene matches. The CDR3 has 15 amino acids. The CDR3 DNA is TGTGCCAGCAGCTTAACAGGGGGCGCGGGCAATGAGCAGTTCTTC. It yields the protein CASSLTGGAGNEQFF.

The gene calls are TRBV6-6 and TRBJ2-2; the D gene is possibly TRBD1 (6 bases). The CDR3 contains 14 residues. Germline CDR1 is MNHNY and CDR2 is SVGAGI (reference sequence). The germline V and J ends were trimmed by 0 bases and 5 bases, with 7 bases remaining between them. CDR3 loop: CASSYSDRTGELFF. CDR3 nucleotides: TGTGCCAGCAGTTACTCGGACAGAACCGGGGAGCTGTTTTTT.

CDR3 DNA: TGTGCCTGGAGTCCACTGCCGGGGGAAGCTTTCTTT. This encodes CAWSPLPGEAFF. The chain joins TRBV30 to TRBJ1-1; D call uncertain. V was trimmed by 2 bases and J by 8 bases, leaving 12 bases between them. From germline, CDR1 is GTSNPN and CDR2 SVGIG (reference sequence). CDR3 length: 12 residues.

The CDR3 bases are TGTGCCAGCAGCCACTTCCGGGACGGATCCTACGAGCAGTACTTC. Translating gives CASSHFRDGSYEQYF. The chain couples TRBV14 to TRBJ2-7; D is perhaps TRBD1 or TRBD2 (5 bases each). Trimming pared 3 bases from V and 1 base from J, leaving 13 bases between. CDR1 and CDR2 from the germline V gene are SGHDN and FVKESK. This CDR3 is 15 amino acids long.

The V call is TRBV5-8, the J call TRBJ2-7, with TRBD2 matching 10 bases. In germline, CDR1 is SGHTS, CDR2 YDEGEE. This CDR3 has 15 amino acids. V was pared by 0 bases and J by 6 bases, with 6 bases of the junction left unmatched. CDR3 coding DNA: TGTGCCAGCAGCTTGGCGGCTAGCGGGAGCGTCGAGCAGTACTTC. Translated: CASSLAASGSVEQYF.

The CDR3: CAISGGGLAGVSGVVNEQFF. The CDR3 DNA reads as TGTGCCATCAGTGGGGGGGGACTAGCGGGAGTTTCGGGCGTCGTGAATGAGCAGTTCTTC. The chain combines TRBV10-3 with TRBJ2-1; 14 nucleotides align to TRBD2. The V and J ends lost 4 bases and 7 bases, in that order; junction bases with no gene match: 18. Germline V gene data show CDR1 as ENHRY and CDR2 as SYGVKD. The CDR3 spans 20 residues.

The V call is TRBV9, the J call TRBJ1-1; possible D gene TRBD1, 6 bases. Germline CDR1 is SGDLS and CDR2 is YYNGEE. CDR3 length: 18 amino acids. The V and J ends lost 4 bases and 0 bases respectively, with 22 bases between them. CDR3 sequence reads: CASSPQGGGPGVNTEAFF. CDR3 DNA sequence: TGTGCCAGCAGCCCGCAAGGTGGGGGGCCGGGGGTGAACACTGAAGCTTTCTTT.

Worth noting for this clone: Other DNA sequences in the sample encode the same CDR3. The chain couples TRBV5-4 to TRBJ2-2, with TRBD2 identical over 7 bases. The CDR3 is 13 residues long. Germline values: CDR1 SGHNT, CDR2 YYREEE (reference sequence). Germline trimming cut 4 bases from V and 6 bases from J; bases unmatched to any gene: 3. CDR3 residues: CASSPRGAGELFF. DNA for the CDR3: TGTGCCAGCAGCCCTCGGGGGGCCGGGGAGCTGTTTTTT.

This clone turned up a few times. V gene TRBV6-6 combines with J gene TRBJ1-5, with D perhaps matching TRBD1 (6 bases). The CDR3 runs to 14 residues. Looked up from germline, CDR1 is MNHNY and CDR2 is SVGAGI (reference sequence). With 6 bases removed from V and 3 bases from J, the gap between germline ends came to 12 bases. CDR3 sequence (DNA): TGTGCCAGCAGACAACAGGGTTACAATCAGCCCCAGCATTTT. Its translation is CASRQQGYNQPQHF.

This CDR3 reads CASSPTRGQALGQYF. The DNA of the CDR3 is TGTGCCAGCAGCCCAACTAGGGGACAGGCCCTCGGGCAGTACTTC. The chain carries TRBV7-8 and TRBJ2-7; 8 bases map to TRBD1. The CDR3 consists of 15 residues. Germline lookup yields CDR1 SGHVS and CDR2 FQNEAQ. The trim removed 5 bases at V and 9 bases at J, leaving 15 bases unmatched.

Details on this clone: This CDR3 is also generated by other DNA sequences in the sample. J is TRBJ2-1 and V is TRBV13; unclear D gene. CDR3 length: 12 amino acids. Trimming pared 5 bases from V and 4 bases from J, leaving 6 bases between. Germline values: CDR1 PRHDT, CDR2 FYEKMQ (reference sequence). For the CDR3, the DNA is TGTGCCAGCAGCCCACGTTACAATGAGCAGTTCTTC. Translated, it gives CASSPRYNEQFF.

The chain recombines TRBV10-3 with TRBJ2-1, with TRBD2 matching over 8 bases. Per the germline V gene, CDR1 is ENHRY and CDR2 is SYGVKD. The CDR3 covers 18 residues. The J segment lost 5 bases and the V segment lost 4 bases, leaving 16 bases of the junction unmatched. The DNA of the CDR3 is TGTGCCATCAGTGCTACGGGAGGGCCAGCCACCCGGAACAATGAGCAGTTCTTC. This encodes CAISATGGPATRNNEQFF.

Only one count was recorded for this clone. The chain employs TRBV7-9 and TRBJ1-1; no definite D call. Germline loops: CDR1 SEHNR, CDR2 FQNEAQ (reference sequence). Trimming took off 4 bases at V and 5 bases at J, with 11 bases between the two ends. The CDR3 is 13 amino acids. Written as DNA, the CDR3 is TGTGCCAGCAGCTATCCGGGAGTGACTGAAGCTTTCTTT. This encodes CASSYPGVTEAFF. Full variable domain (rest looked up from reference TRBV7-9 and TRBJ1-1): DTGVSQNPRHKITKRGQNVTFRCDPISEHNRLYWYRQTLGQGPEFLTYFQNEAQLEKSRLLSDRFSAERPKGSFSTLEIQRTEQGDSAMYLCASSYPGVTEAFFGQGTRLTVV.

V is TRBV2 and J is TRBJ1-4; D gene uncertain. The CDR3 length is 18 residues. Germline CDR1 and CDR2: SNHLY and FYNNEI. V lost 2 bases, J lost 0 bases, and 16 bases lay in between. The DNA for the CDR3 is TGTGCCAGCAGTGAAATTGGAAAGGGAATAGCAACTAATGAAAAACTGTTTTTT. It yields the protein CASSEIGKGIATNEKLFF.

V and J are TRBV18 and TRBJ2-1; the match to TRBD2 covers 7 bases. The CDR3 loop spans 15 amino acids. V trimming: 6 bases; J trimming: 4 bases; junction bases outside the gene matches: 9. Per germline, CDR1 KGHSH and CDR2 LQKENI. The CDR3 loop is CASSPGGSPYNEQFF. In DNA, the CDR3 is TGTGCCAGCTCCCCTGGCGGGAGCCCTTACAATGAGCAGTTCTTC.